The TCR beta chain under discussion was sequenced for a study of CXCR3-negative and CXCR3-positive naive CD8 T cells. Study background: TRB reads totalled about 140 million, about 1.5 +/- 0.3 million per library. General study points: Against CXCR3-negative naive cells, CXCR3-positive naive cells showed more hydrophobic TRB CDR3s. With respect to TRBV-TRBJ usage, naive CXCR3-negative and CXCR3-positive cells were similar; memory differed.

About this clonotype itself: Its matching antigen is unknown.

Phenotypically, naive CD8+ T cells corresponded to CD45RO-CCR7+CD27+CD95-. 5' RACE that incorporated UMI labels was used to prepare the TRB cDNA libraries. Reanalyzing the 5' RACE reads, TCRdb keeps one entry per CDR3 protein, without DNA. The sample features around 60,000 distinct CDR3 sequences, with 0.8% in its top ten. Germline V gives CDR1 SSHAT, CDR2 FNYEAQ (reference sequence). The CDR3 contains 11 residues. This receptor was identified in a human donor in good health. Some clones in this sample may be carry-over from other donors' samples. Specimen: naive CXCR3+ CD8+ T cells from blood. The subset was: CD45RO-CCR7+CD27+CD95- naive CD8+ T cells expressing CXCR3 (TNR3+). The chain recombines TRBV7-7 with TRBJ1-2; TCRdb names TRBD1, which stays unverified in the absence of DNA. The CDR3 is CARQRIYGYTF.